The rows below give T cell receptor beta chains drawn from one sample of a study of T-cell memory formation after mild COVID-19. TCRdb reanalysed the 5' RACE reads using MiXCR and keeps one entry per CDR3 protein. The repertoire holds about 390,000 distinct CDR3 sequences, with 20% to 25% as singletons. Sample: PBMCs or a T cell subset sorted from them (not recorded which). The source of these receptors is an adult woman who had mild COVID-19 (a few samples of this study predate the infection). Cell type and time point are not known. CDR3s include the opening cysteine and the closing phenylalanine or tryptophan. Each record gives: J gene, V gene, clone size, CDR3 protein. A clone size is listed for some rows: how often the clone was seen (once, few, many), or a class if it is expanded.

>TRBJ2-1|TRBV5-1|many
CASSLRDNEQFF
>TRBJ2-6|TRBV5-1|-
CASSLQDPGANVLTF
>TRBJ2-7|TRBV19|few
CASSMYRYEQYF
>TRBJ2-3|TRBV5-1|few
CASSWGRLAAAEQYF
>TRBJ1-6|TRBV7-2|-
CASSLGTGSSAPLHF
>TRBJ2-5|TRBV7-2|few
CASSLEYSQETQYF
>TRBJ2-7|TRBV30|few
CAWSVAGSSYEQYF
>TRBJ2-1|TRBV6-1|few
CASTYKVNEQFF
>TRBJ2-7|TRBV5-1|few
CASSLAGTSGGKYEQYF
>TRBJ2-2|TRBV7-2|-
CASSPRAFGELFF